This record covers a single TCR beta chain. These data come from a study of T cell changes during pregnancy in multiple sclerosis. Only in-frame clones appear in the TCRdb table, and some are missing; sequencing was by immunoSEQ multiplex PCR. The sample consists of tens of thousands of clones, around 93% of them appearing once. The specimen was peripheral blood, collected in the first trimester of pregnancy. This TCR was sampled from a female donor with multiple sclerosis, enrolled in a pregnancy study.

The CDR3 spells CASSSQGGTEAFF. The CDR3 DNA sequence: TGTGCCAGCAGCTCCCAGGGGGGCACTGAAGCTTTCTTT. The chain has TRBV7-2 and TRBJ1-1, with 7 bases matching TRBD1. The trim removed 4 bases at V and 4 bases at J, leaving 3 bases unmatched. In germline, CDR1 is SGHTA, CDR2 FQGNSA. This CDR3 contains 13 residues.